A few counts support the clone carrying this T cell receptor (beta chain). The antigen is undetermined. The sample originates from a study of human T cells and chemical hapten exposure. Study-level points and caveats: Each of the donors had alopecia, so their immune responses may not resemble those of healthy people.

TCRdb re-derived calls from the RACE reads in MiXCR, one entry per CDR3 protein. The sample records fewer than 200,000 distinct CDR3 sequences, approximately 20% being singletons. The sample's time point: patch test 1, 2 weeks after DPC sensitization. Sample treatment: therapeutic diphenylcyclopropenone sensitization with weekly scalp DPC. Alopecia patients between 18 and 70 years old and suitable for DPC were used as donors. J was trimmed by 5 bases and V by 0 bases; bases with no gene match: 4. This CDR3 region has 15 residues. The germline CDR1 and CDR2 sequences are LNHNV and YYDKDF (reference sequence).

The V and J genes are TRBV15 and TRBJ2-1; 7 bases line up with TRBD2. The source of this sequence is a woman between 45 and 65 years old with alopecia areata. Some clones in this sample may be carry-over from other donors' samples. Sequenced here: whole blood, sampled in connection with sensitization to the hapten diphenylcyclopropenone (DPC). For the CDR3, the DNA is TGTGCCACCAGCAGAGAAAGACTAGCCCACAATGAGCAGTTCTTC. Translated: CATSRERLAHNEQFF.